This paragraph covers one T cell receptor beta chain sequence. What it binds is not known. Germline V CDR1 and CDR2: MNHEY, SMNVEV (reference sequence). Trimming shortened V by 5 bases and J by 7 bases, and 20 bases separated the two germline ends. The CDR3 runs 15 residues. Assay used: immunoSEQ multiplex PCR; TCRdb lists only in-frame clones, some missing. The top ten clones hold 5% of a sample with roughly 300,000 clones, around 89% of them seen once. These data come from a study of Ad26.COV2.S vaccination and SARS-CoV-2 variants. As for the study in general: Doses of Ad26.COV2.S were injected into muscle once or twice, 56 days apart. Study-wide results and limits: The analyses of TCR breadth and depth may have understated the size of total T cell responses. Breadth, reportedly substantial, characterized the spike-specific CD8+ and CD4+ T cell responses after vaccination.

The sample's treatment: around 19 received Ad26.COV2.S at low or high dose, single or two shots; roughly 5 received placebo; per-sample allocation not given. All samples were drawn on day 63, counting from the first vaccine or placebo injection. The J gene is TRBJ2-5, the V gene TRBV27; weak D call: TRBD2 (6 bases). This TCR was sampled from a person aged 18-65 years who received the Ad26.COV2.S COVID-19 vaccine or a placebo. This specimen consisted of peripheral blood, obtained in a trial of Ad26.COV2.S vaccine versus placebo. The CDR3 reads CASSQVTDPGGTQYF. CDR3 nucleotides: TGTGCCAGCAGTCAGGTGACAGACCCCGGGGGGACCCAGTACTTC.